This is a list of T cell receptor beta chains from one sample in a study of blood T cell repertoires in COVID-19. TCRdb's copy holds only in-frame clones and misses some; the assay was immunoSEQ multiplex PCR. Here the sample spans about 400,000 clones, 88% being singletons. Sequenced sample: PBMCs or T cells enriched from blood (not recorded which). The receptors stem from a woman aged 25 to 45 with acute COVID-19. Each CDR3 is given with its conserved first and last residue. Each record gives: clone size, CDR3 length, J gene, V gene, D gene, CDR3 protein, CDR3 DNA. The D gene is left open where the match is weak. The size field is filled for only some rows; it gives once, few, many or a size class.

clone size: .
CDR3 length: 15
J gene: TRBJ2-6
V gene: TRBV28
D gene: .
CDR3 protein: CASSWPGTGANVLTF
CDR3 DNA: TGTGCCAGCTCTTGGCCGGGGACTGGGGCCAACGTCCTGACTTTC

clone size: .
CDR3 length: 19
J gene: TRBJ1-3
V gene: TRBV7-9
D gene: .
CDR3 protein: CASSLKFADSQVSGNTIYF
CDR3 DNA: TGTGCCAGCAGCTTGAAGTTCGCCGACAGTCAGGTCTCTGGAAACACCATATATTTT

clone size: .
CDR3 length: 13
J gene: TRBJ1-2
V gene: TRBV27
D gene: .
CDR3 protein: CASSLREAGGYTF
CDR3 DNA: TGTGCCAGCAGTCTCAGGGAAGCAGGAGGCTACACCTTC

clone size: few
CDR3 length: 17
J gene: TRBJ2-2
V gene: TRBV5-8
D gene: .
CDR3 protein: CASSLASNRGGTGELFF
CDR3 DNA: TGTGCCAGCAGCCTAGCTAGTAACAGGGGAGGAACCGGGGAGCTGTTTTTT

clone size: .
CDR3 length: 15
J gene: TRBJ1-6
V gene: TRBV6-1
D gene: .
CDR3 protein: CASSEFRVGNSPLHF
CDR3 DNA: TGTGCCAGCAGTGAATTCAGGGTGGGTAATTCACCCCTCCACTTT

clone size: .
CDR3 length: 18
J gene: TRBJ2-1
V gene: TRBV11-2
D gene: .
CDR3 protein: CASSPSGFKRSSYNEQFF
CDR3 DNA: TGTGCCAGCAGCCCTTCAGGGTTTAAACGTAGCTCCTACAATGAGCAGTTCTTC

clone size: .
CDR3 length: 12
J gene: TRBJ1-5
V gene: TRBV10-3
D gene: .
CDR3 protein: CAISDGGTPQHF
CDR3 DNA: TGTGCCATCAGTGACGGAGGGACGCCCCAGCATTTT

clone size: .
CDR3 length: 16
J gene: TRBJ1-1
V gene: TRBV7-9
D gene: TRBD1
CDR3 protein: CASSGRTGVKNTEAFF
CDR3 DNA: TGTGCCAGCAGCGGCCGGACAGGCGTCAAGAACACTGAAGCTTTCTTT

clone size: .
CDR3 length: 14
J gene: TRBJ1-3
V gene: TRBV7-3
D gene: TRBD1
CDR3 protein: CASSPTGDGNTIYF
CDR3 DNA: TGTGCCAGCAGCCCCACAGGGGACGGAAACACCATATATTTT

clone size: once
CDR3 length: 15
J gene: TRBJ1-1
V gene: TRBV19
D gene: .
CDR3 protein: CASSIGPGRRTEAFF
CDR3 DNA: TGTGCCAGTAGTATAGGTCCGGGGAGAAGGACTGAAGCTTTCTTT

clone size: .
CDR3 length: 15
J gene: TRBJ1-1
V gene: TRBV18
D gene: TRBD1
CDR3 protein: CASSPTTGANTEAFF
CDR3 DNA: TGTGCCAGCTCACCCACGACAGGGGCGAACACTGAAGCTTTCTTT

clone size: .
CDR3 length: 15
J gene: TRBJ1-6
V gene: TRBV27
D gene: .
CDR3 protein: CASSLESSYNSPLHF
CDR3 DNA: TGTGCCAGCAGTTTAGAGAGCTCCTATAATTCACCCCTCCACTTT

clone size: .
CDR3 length: 15
J gene: TRBJ2-7
V gene: TRBV5-4
D gene: .
CDR3 protein: CASSSSLRRDFKQYF
CDR3 DNA: TGTGCCAGCAGCTCATCTCTACGCAGGGACTTTAAGCAGTACTTC

clone size: .
CDR3 length: 14
J gene: TRBJ1-6
V gene: TRBV7-3
D gene: TRBD1
CDR3 protein: CASSLDRGYSPLHF
CDR3 DNA: TGTGCCAGCAGCTTGGACAGGGGATATTCACCCCTCCACTTT

clone size: .
CDR3 length: 15
J gene: TRBJ2-1
V gene: TRBV5-1
D gene: .
CDR3 protein: CASSWGLLTYNEQFF
CDR3 DNA: TGCGCCAGCAGCTGGGGACTCCTTACCTACAATGAGCAGTTCTTC